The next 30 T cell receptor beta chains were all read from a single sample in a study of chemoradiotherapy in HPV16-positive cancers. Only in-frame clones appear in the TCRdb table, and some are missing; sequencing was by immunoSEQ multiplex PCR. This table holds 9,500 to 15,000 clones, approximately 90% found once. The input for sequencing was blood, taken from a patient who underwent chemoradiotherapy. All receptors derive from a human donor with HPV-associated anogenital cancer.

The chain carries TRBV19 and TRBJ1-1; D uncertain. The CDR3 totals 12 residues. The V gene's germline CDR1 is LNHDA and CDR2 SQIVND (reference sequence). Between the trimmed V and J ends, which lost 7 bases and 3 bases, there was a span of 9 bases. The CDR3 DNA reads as TGTGCCAGTACCAATAGGGACACTGAAGCTTTCTTT. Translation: CASTNRDTEAFF.

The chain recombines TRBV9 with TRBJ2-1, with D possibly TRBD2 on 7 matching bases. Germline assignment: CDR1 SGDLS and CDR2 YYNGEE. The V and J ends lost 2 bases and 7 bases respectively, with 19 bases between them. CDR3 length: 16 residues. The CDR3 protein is CASSVGSRGAENEQFF. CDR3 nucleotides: TGTGCCAGCAGCGTCGGTTCCCGGGGGGCGGAAAATGAGCAGTTCTTC. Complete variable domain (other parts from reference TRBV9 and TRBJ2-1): DSGVTQTPKHLITATGQRVTLRCSPRSGDLSVYWYQQSLDQGLQFLIQYYNGEERAKGNILERFSAQQFPDLHSELNLSSLELGDSALYFCASSVGSRGAENEQFFGPGTRLTVL.

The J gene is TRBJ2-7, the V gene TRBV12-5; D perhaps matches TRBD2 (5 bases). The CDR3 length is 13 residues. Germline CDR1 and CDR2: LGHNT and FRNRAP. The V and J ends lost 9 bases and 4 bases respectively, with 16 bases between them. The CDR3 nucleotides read TGTGCTAGCCAACGGGGTTTCGCATACGAGCAGTACTTC. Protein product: CASQRGFAYEQYF.

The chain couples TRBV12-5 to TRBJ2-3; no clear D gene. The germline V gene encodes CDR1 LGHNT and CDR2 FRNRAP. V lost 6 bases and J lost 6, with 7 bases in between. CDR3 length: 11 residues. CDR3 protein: CASGSWDTQYF. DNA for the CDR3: TGTGCTAGTGGCAGCTGGGATACGCAGTATTTT.

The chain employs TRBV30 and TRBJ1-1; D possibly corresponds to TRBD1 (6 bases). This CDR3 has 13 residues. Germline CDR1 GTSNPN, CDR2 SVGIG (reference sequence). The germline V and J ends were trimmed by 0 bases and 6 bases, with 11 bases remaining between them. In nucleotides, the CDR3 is TGTGCCTGGAGTGTACGCAGGGGCGCTGAAGCTTTCTTT. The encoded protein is CAWSVRRGAEAFF.

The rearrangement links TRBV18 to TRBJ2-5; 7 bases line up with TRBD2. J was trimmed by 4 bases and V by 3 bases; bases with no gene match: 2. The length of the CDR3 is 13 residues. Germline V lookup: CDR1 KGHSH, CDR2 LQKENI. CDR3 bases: TGTGCCAGCTCACCCGGGGAGGGAGAGACCCAGTACTTC. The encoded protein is CASSPGEGETQYF.

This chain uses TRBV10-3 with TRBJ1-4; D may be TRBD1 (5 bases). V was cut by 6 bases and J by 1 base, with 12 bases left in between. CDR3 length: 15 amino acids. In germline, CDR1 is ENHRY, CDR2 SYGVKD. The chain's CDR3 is CAISRDDKTNEKLFF. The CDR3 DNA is TGTGCCATCAGCAGGGACGATAAAACTAATGAAAAACTGTTTTTT.

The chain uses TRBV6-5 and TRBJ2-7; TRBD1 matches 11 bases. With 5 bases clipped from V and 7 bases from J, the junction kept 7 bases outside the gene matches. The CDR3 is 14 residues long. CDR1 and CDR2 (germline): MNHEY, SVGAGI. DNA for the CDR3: TGTGCCAGCAGTCTGGACAGGGGGCCTCGAGAGCAGTACTTC. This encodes CASSLDRGPREQYF.

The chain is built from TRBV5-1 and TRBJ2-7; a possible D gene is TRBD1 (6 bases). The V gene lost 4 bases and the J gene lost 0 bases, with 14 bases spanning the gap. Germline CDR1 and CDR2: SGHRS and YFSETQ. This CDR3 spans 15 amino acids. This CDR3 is CASSLRDTSSYEQYF. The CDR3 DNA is TGCGCCAGCAGCCTCCGGGACACAAGCTCCTACGAGCAGTACTTC. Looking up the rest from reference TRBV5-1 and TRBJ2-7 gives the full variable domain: KAGVTQTPRYLIKTRGQQVTLSCSPISGHRSVSWYQQTPGQGLQFLFEYFSETQRNKGNFPGRFSGRQFSNSRSEMNVSTLELGDSALYLCASSLRDTSSYEQYFGPGTRLTVT.

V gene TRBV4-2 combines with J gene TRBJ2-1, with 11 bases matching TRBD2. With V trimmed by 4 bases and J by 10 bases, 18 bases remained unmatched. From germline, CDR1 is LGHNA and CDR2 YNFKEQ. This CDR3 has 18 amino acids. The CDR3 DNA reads TGTGCCAGCAGCCTCCGAAATGGACTAGCGGGCAGAGGGGAGGAGCAGTTCTTC. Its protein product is CASSLRNGLAGRGEEQFF.

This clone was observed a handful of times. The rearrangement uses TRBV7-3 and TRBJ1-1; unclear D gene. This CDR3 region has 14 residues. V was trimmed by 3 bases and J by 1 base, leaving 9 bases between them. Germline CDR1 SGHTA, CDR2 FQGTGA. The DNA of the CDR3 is TGTGCCAGCAGCTTCGGTGCGGGGAACACTGAAGCTTTCTTT. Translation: CASSFGAGNTEAFF.

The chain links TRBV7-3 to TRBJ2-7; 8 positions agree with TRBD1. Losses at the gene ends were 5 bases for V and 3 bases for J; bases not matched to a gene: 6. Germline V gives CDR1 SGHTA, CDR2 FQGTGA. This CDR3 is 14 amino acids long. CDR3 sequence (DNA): TGTGCCAGCAGCCTTACAGGGGGTGGCTACGAGCAGTACTTC. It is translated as CASSLTGGGYEQYF.

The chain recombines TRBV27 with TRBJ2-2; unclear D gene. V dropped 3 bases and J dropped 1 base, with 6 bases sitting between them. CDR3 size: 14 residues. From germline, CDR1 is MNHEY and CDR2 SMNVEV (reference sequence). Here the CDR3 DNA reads TGTGCCAGCAGTTTCCCAGGGAACACCGGGGAGCTGTTTTTT. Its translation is CASSFPGNTGELFF.

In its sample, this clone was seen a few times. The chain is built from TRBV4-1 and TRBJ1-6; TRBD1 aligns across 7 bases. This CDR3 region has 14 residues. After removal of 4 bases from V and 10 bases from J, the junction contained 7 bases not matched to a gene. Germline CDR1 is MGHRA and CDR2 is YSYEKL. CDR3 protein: CASSPRGGSSPLHF. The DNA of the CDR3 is TGCGCCAGCAGCCCCCGAGGGGGCAGCTCACCCCTCCACTTT.

The CDR3 loop reads CASSHGLENNEQFF. For the CDR3, the DNA is TGTGCCAGCAGCCATGGACTAGAAAACAATGAGCAGTTCTTC. The rearrangement links TRBV4-2 to TRBJ2-1; 7 nucleotides line up with TRBD2. The CDR3 extends over 14 amino acids. The V gene's germline CDR1 is LGHNA and CDR2 YNFKEQ. The V and J ends lost 3 bases and 5 bases, in that order; junction bases with no gene match: 4.

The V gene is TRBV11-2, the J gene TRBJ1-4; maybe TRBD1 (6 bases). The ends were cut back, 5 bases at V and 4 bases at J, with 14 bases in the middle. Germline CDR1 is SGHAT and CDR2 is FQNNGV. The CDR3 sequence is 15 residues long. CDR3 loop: CASSPGYRDNEKLFF. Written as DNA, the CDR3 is TGTGCCAGCAGCCCCGGGTACAGGGATAATGAAAAACTGTTTTTT.

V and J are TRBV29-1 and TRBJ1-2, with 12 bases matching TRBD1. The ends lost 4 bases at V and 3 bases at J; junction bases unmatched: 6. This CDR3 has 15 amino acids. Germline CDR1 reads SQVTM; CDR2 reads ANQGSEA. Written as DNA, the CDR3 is TGCAGCGTTGCCAGGGACAGGGGGCCTGACTATGGCTACACCTTC. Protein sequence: CSVARDRGPDYGYTF. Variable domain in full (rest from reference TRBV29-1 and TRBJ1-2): SAVISQKPSRDICQRGTSLTIQCQVDSQVTMMFWYRQQPGQSLTLIATANQGSEATYESGFVIDKFPISRPNLTFSTLTVSNMSPEDSSIYLCSVARDRGPDYGYTFGSGTRLTVV.

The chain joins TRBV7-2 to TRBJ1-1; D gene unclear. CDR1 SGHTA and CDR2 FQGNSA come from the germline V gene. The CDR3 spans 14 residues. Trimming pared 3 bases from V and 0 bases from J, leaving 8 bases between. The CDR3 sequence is CASSLGNLNTEAFF. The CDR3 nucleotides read TGTGCCAGCAGCTTGGGTAACTTGAACACTGAAGCTTTCTTT.

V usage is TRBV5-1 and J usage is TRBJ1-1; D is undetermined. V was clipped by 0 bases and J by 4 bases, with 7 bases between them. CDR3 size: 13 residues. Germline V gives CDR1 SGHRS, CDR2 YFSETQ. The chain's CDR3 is CASSLAKVTEAFF. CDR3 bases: TGCGCCAGCAGCTTGGCCAAGGTCACTGAAGCTTTCTTT.

CDR3 nucleotide sequence: TGTGCCAGCAGCTTAGGTGGGAGGGATAATGAAAAACTGTTTTTT. Its translation: CASSLGGRDNEKLFF. The chain combines TRBV11-2 with TRBJ1-4; no reliable D call. The V end lost 1 base, the J end lost 4 bases, and 10 bases lay between the germline ends. The CDR3 is 15 residues long. Germline CDR1 and CDR2: SGHAT and FQNNGV.

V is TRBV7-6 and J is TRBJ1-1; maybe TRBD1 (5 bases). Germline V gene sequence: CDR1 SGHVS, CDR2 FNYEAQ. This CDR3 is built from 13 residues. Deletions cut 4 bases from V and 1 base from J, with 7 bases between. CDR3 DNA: TGTGCCAGCAGCTCTGGGGGGAACACTGAAGCTTTCTTT. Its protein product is CASSSGGNTEAFF.

The chain's CDR3 is CASSDGRGADTQYF. CDR3 in DNA: TGTGCCAGCAGTGACGGCAGGGGCGCAGATACGCAGTATTTT. The chain links TRBV6-1 to TRBJ2-3; TRBD1 is a possible D gene (6 bases). Germline-derived CDR1 and CDR2 are MNHNS and SASEGT. Deletions cut 3 bases from V and 4 bases from J, with 11 bases between. The CDR3 is made up of 14 amino acids.

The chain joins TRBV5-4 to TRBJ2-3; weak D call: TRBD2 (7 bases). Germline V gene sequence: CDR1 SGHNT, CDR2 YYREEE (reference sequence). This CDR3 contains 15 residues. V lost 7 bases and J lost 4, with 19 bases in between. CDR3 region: CASGPRGGDSDTQYF. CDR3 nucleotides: TGTGCCAGCGGTCCTAGGGGGGGGGACTCAGATACGCAGTATTTT.

As DNA, the CDR3 is TGCAGTGCTCGAGGTTTGGCGACGCAGTATTTT. This codes for CSARGLATQYF. This chain links TRBV20-1 with TRBJ2-3; no reliable D call. CDR1 and CDR2 from the germline V gene are DFQATT and SNEGSKA (reference sequence). The CDR3 has 11 residues. V was clipped by 5 bases and J by 9 bases, with 12 bases between them.

CDR3 in amino acids: CSVSHGTGIFGSDTQYF. The CDR3 region has the DNA TGCAGCGTGAGCCACGGGACAGGGATTTTCGGGTCAGATACGCAGTATTTT. The chain has TRBV29-1 and TRBJ2-3; 9 bases match TRBD1. V gave up 6 bases and J gave up 4 bases; unmatched junction bases: 17. The germline gives CDR1 SQVTM, CDR2 ANQGSEA. This CDR3 spans 17 amino acids.

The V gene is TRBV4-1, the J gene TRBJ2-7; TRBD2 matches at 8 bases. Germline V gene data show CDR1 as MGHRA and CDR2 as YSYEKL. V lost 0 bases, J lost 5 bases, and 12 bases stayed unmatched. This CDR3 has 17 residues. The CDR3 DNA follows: TGCGCCAGCAGCCAAGAATCCGGCATCTTGACTAGCGACGAGCAGTACTTC. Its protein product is CASSQESGILTSDEQYF.

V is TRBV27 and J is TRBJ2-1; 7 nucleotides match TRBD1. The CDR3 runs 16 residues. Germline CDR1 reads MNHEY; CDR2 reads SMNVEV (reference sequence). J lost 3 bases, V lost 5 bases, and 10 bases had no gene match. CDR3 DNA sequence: TGTGCCAGCAGTGCTTACAGGGGTATCTTCTACAATGAGCAGTTCTTC. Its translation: CASSAYRGIFYNEQFF.

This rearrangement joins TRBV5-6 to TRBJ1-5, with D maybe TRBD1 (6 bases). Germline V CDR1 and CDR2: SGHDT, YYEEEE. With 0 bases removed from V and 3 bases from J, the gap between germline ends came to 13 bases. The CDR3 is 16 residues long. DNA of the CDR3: TGTGCCAGCAGCTTGGCCGGGGGGGGCACCAATCAGCCCCAGCATTTT. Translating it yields CASSLAGGGTNQPQHF.

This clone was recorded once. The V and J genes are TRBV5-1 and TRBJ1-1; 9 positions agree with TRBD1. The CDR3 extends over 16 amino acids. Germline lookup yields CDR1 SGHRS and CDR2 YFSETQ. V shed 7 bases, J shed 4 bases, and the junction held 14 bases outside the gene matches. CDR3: CASGDLDRGEGTEAFF. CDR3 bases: TGCGCCAGCGGTGATCTGGACAGGGGCGAAGGCACTGAAGCTTTCTTT.

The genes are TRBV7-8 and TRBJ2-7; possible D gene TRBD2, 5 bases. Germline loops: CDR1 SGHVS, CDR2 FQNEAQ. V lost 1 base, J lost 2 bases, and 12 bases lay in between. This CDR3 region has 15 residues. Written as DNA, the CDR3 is TGTGCCAGCAGCTTAGGGAGGTTCCCTACCTACGAGCAGTACTTC. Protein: CASSLGRFPTYEQYF.